Included here is one T cell receptor (beta chain) sequence, with context. What it binds is unknown. The PCR was carried out with 60 Vbeta primers and 13 Jbeta primers. Original analysis: Later analysis identified tens of millions of unique TCR beta chains, about 10 million shared. Data came from immunoSEQ multiplex PCR; TCRdb stores just in-frame clones and leaves some out. V and J calls and clone size are as listed in that table; D and trimming were resolved from the DNA. The sample lists 95,000 to 150,000 clones; over 15% were seen once. This record belongs to a study of cytomegalovirus exposure and HLA in healthy donors. In nominal health when sampled, donors likely had unrecorded immune exposures nonetheless. General study points: With high specificity and sensitivity, the classifier reportedly diagnosed cytomegalovirus status. There were approximately 150 TCR beta chains listed as cytomegalovirus-associated.

The clonotype was recovered from a woman aged 18 to 35 in good health and CMV-seronegative. The sequencing sample was made of PBMCs.

The DNA for the CDR3 is TGTGCCAGCAGTGAAGCGTCTAGCGGTTCCTACGAGCAGTACTTC. As protein: CASSEASSGSYEQYF. The rearrangement links TRBV6-1 to TRBJ2-7; 7 nucleotides match TRBD2. The germline V gene has CDR1 MNHNS and CDR2 SASEGT. The V segment lost 0 bases and the J segment 1 base; nucleotides outside the gene matches: 3. The CDR3 runs to 15 residues.